The clone carrying this TCR beta chain was recorded at least ten times. TCRdb re-analyzed the PCR reads through MiXCR. The table includes about 69,000 clones, 14% detected once. Before thyroid surgery, none of the patients had received any treatment. Trimming left V 4 bases short and J 4 bases short, with 13 bases between. Germline V gives CDR1 LGHNT, CDR2 FRNRAP. The CDR3 consists of 14 residues. The data originate from a study of metastatic and nonmetastatic thyroid tumors. Overall study: Across peripheral blood and tumor or nodule tissue samples taken from malignant and benign thyroid patients, the repertoires were compared with one another.

The material sequenced was blood. The source is a male donor with papillary thyroid cancer or a benign thyroid nodule (not recorded which). Some clones in this sample may be carry-over from other donors' samples. This sequence joins TRBV12-5 and TRBJ2-5; TRBD2 might be the D (5 bases). This chain's CDR3 is CASGSSERVETQYF. CDR3 DNA: TGTGCTAGTGGTTCATCAGAGAGGGTAGAGACCCAGTACTTC.